These 19 T cell receptor beta chains share one sample of origin, sequenced in a study of shared clonotypes between healthy human individuals. Measured with immunoSEQ multiplex PCR; TCRdb has only the in-frame clones, and not every one. The data contain hundreds of thousands of clones, about 80% of them seen just once; the ten biggest clones take up about 11%. Source material: PBMCs. These TCRs come from a woman between 35 and 50 years old in good health. Some clones in this sample may be carry-over from other donors' samples.

This clone was recorded once. The chain has TRBV30 and TRBJ1-5, with D maybe TRBD1 (5 bases). CDR1 and CDR2 from the germline V gene are GTSNPN and SVGIG (reference sequence). This CDR3 contains 14 residues. Trimming removed 2 bases at V and 9 bases at J, with 17 bases between. The CDR3 loop is CAWSNTPRGWPQHF. CDR3 nucleotides: TGTGCCTGGAGTAACACTCCCCGGGGGTGGCCCCAGCATTTT.

The chain recombines TRBV19 with TRBJ2-3, with a possible D match to TRBD2 (6 bases). From germline, CDR1 is LNHDA and CDR2 SQIVND (reference sequence). There are 14 residues in the CDR3. Trimming took off 4 bases at V and 2 bases at J, with 10 bases between the two ends. The CDR3 DNA follows: TGTGCCAGTAGTAAGGAGGGGTTCACAGATACGCAGTATTTT. Amino acid sequence: CASSKEGFTDTQYF.

The rearrangement uses TRBV27 and TRBJ2-6; no definite D call. There are 18 residues in the CDR3. Germline CDR1 is MNHEY and CDR2 is SMNVEV (reference sequence). Trimming shortened V by 3 bases and J by 2 bases, and 17 bases separated the two germline ends. Here the CDR3 DNA reads TGTGCCAGCAGTTTTTTGTCGGGTGTCTTGGCTGGGGCCAACGTCCTGACTTTC. Translation gives CASSFLSGVLAGANVLTF.

This clone was observed many times. Within the sample, other DNA sequences also encode this same CDR3. The CDR3 region has the DNA TGTGCCTGGAGTGTACAGGGGCTAGAACCCTACGAGCAGTACTTC. This sequence encodes CAWSVQGLEPYEQYF. The chain has TRBV30 and TRBJ2-7; 7 bases are shared with TRBD1. V shed 0 bases and J 2 bases; nucleotides not matched to a gene: 7. Germline assignment: CDR1 GTSNPN and CDR2 SVGIG (reference sequence). This CDR3 is built from 15 residues.

The rearrangement links TRBV5-1 to TRBJ1-5, with D perhaps matching TRBD1 (5 bases). The CDR3 spans 16 residues. Trimming stripped 4 bases from V and 1 base from J, with 15 bases between. Germline V lookup: CDR1 SGHRS, CDR2 YFSETQ. CDR3: CASSPNGDVSNQPQHF. For the CDR3, the DNA is TGCGCCAGCAGCCCGAACGGGGACGTGAGCAATCAGCCCCAGCATTTT.

This chain joins TRBV10-2 and TRBJ2-7; 8 bases fit TRBD2. J gave up 7 bases and V 6 bases, and 11 bases lay outside the gene matches. CDR3 length equals 14 residues. The germline CDR1 and CDR2 sequences are WSHSY and SAAADI. The CDR3 DNA sequence: TGCGCCAGCAGACAAGCGGGAGCCCTTGGGGAGCAGTACTTC. Translating gives CASRQAGALGEQYF.

A word on this clone: It may be a read error: a sequence one base away is much more abundant. The V gene is TRBV5-4, the J gene TRBJ2-7; 9 bases map to TRBD1. This CDR3 is 15 amino acids long. Germline lookup yields CDR1 SGHNT and CDR2 YYREEE (reference sequence). The CDR3 sequence is CASSWGQGGLYEQHF. In DNA form, the CDR3 reads TGTGCCAGCAGCTGGGGACAGGGTGGCTTATACGAGCAGCACTTC.

The chain links TRBV18 to TRBJ2-7; tentative D call: TRBD2 (5 bases). Between the trimmed V and J ends, which lost 5 bases and 3 bases, there was a span of 17 bases. This CDR3 contains 15 residues. CDR1 and CDR2 (germline): KGHSH, LQKENI. The CDR3 region has the DNA TGTGCCAGCTCAGAATTTGGAGGAATCGGCTACGAGCAGTACTTC. Translated, it gives CASSEFGGIGYEQYF.

The chain employs TRBV19 and TRBJ2-2; weak D call: TRBD1 (6 bases). Trimming took 9 bases from V and 0 from J, leaving 8 bases between them. Germline CDR1 LNHDA, CDR2 SQIVND (reference sequence). The CDR3 contains 13 residues. The CDR3 loop reads CASRGANTGELFF. CDR3 nucleotide sequence: TGTGCCAGCAGGGGTGCGAACACCGGGGAGCTGTTTTTT.

As concerns this clone: Other DNA variants within this sample encode the same CDR3. CDR3 sequence: CASSLSGRSTDTQYF. The CDR3 nucleotides read TGTGCCAGCAGTTTGAGCGGGAGGAGCACAGATACGCAGTATTTT. This sequence joins TRBV28 and TRBJ2-3; 9 nucleotides line up with TRBD2. V was clipped by 3 bases and J by 0 bases; unmatched bases: 1. Germline V CDR1 and CDR2: MDHEN, SYDVKM. This CDR3 has 15 amino acids. Looking up the rest from reference TRBV28 and TRBJ2-3 gives the full variable domain: DVKVTQSSRYLVKRTGEKVFLECVQDMDHENMFWYRQDPGLGLRLIYFSYDVKMKEKGDIPEGYSVSREKKERFSLILESASTNQTSMYLCASSLSGRSTDTQYFGPGTRLTVL.

V usage is TRBV6-4 and J usage is TRBJ1-2; D remains unclear. The CDR3 is 13 residues long. Trimming took 2 bases from V and 8 from J, leaving 12 bases between them. Germline V gene data show CDR1 as MRHNA and CDR2 as SNTAGT. CDR3 DNA sequence: TGTGCCAGCAGTGACGAAACGAGTGGGGGCTACACCTTC. Translated: CASSDETSGGYTF.

The chain links TRBV6-5 to TRBJ1-4; TRBD1 agrees at 8 bases. This CDR3 is 16 amino acids long. Germline trimming cut 2 bases from V and 8 bases from J; bases unmatched to any gene: 10. Germline CDR1 MNHEY, CDR2 SVGAGI. The CDR3 loop is CASSYGQQGVPEKLFF. The CDR3 nucleotides are TGTGCCAGCAGTTACGGACAACAGGGGGTACCAGAAAAACTGTTTTTT.

The chain is built from TRBV4-2 and TRBJ1-6, with 9 positions matching TRBD1. The ends lost 3 bases at V and 6 bases at J; junction bases unmatched: 6. The CDR3 contains 16 residues. Per germline, CDR1 LGHNA and CDR2 YNFKEQ. The DNA for the CDR3 is TGTGCCAGCAGCCACCTACAGGGGGCGCGTAATTCACCCCTCCACTTT. Translation gives CASSHLQGARNSPLHF.

The CDR3 region is CASSSPGLAGGPQFF. CDR3 DNA sequence: TGTGCCAGCAGTTCACCCGGACTAGCGGGAGGGCCACAGTTCTTC. The rearrangement joins TRBV2 to TRBJ2-1, with TRBD2 matching over 15 bases. Germline assignment: CDR1 SNHLY and CDR2 FYNNEI. V trimming: 5 bases; J trimming: 13 bases; junction bases outside the gene matches: 9. This CDR3 has 15 residues.

This rearrangement joins TRBV11-2 to TRBJ2-3; D not certain. CDR3 length: 14 amino acids. Germline loops: CDR1 SGHAT, CDR2 FQNNGV. Trimming shortened V by 1 base and J by 5 bases, and 10 bases separated the two germline ends. The CDR3 DNA sequence: TGTGCCAGCAGCTTAGTGACCCTCGGAGATACGCAGTATTTT. It yields the protein CASSLVTLGDTQYF.

The rearrangement uses TRBV2 and TRBJ1-5; tentatively, D is TRBD1 (6 bases). Germline V gives CDR1 SNHLY, CDR2 FYNNEI. This CDR3 contains 15 residues. V was trimmed by 6 bases and J by 1 base, leaving 13 bases between them. The chain's CDR3 is CASRGGLGSNQPQHF. DNA of the CDR3: TGTGCCAGCAGGGGGGGGCTGGGGAGCAATCAGCCCCAGCATTTT.

The J gene is TRBJ2-5, the V gene TRBV20-1; D not certain. In germline, CDR1 is DFQATT, CDR2 SNEGSKA (reference sequence). V lost 6 bases and J 7 bases, leaving 12 bases between the germline ends. The CDR3 extends over 11 amino acids. The CDR3 DNA sequence: TGCAGTGCCTCCTATCGCGGGACCCAGTACTTC. Translation: CSASYRGTQYF.

This clone was counted once. A far bigger clonotype differs at one base, so this is likely a read error. The chain combines TRBV28 with TRBJ1-2, with D perhaps matching TRBD1 (5 bases). CDR1 and CDR2 from the germline V gene are MDHEN and SYDVKM. This CDR3 contains 12 residues. Trimming cost V 3 bases and J 6 bases, with 8 bases left between them. The CDR3 DNA reads TGTGCCAGCAGTTTCGGGGCTGATGGCTACACCTTC. Its translation is CASSFGADGYTF.

J is TRBJ2-5 and V is TRBV11-1; no definite D call. This CDR3 has 13 amino acids. The V gene's germline CDR1 is SGHAT and CDR2 FQDESV (reference sequence). The V and J ends lost 5 bases and 5 bases respectively, with 12 bases between them. The CDR3 bases are TGTGCCAGCAGCCCCAGGAGCGTGGAGACCCAGTACTTC. It codes for CASSPRSVETQYF.